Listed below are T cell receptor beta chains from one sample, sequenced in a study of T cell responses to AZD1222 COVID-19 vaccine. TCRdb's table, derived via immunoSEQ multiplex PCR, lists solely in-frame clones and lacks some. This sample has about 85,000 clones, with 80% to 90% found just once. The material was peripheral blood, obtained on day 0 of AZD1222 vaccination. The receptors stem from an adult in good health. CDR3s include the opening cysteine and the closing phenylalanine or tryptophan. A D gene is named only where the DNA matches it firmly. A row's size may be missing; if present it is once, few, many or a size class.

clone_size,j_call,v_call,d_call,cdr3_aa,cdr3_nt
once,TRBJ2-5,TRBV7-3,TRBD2,CASSLIGLAGTGETQYF,TGTGCCAGCAGCTTAATTGGACTAGCGGGAACCGGTGAGACCCAGTACTTC
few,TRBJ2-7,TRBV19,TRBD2,CASSIGSGAAYEQYF,TGTGCCAGTAGTATTGGTAGCGGGGCTGCCTACGAGCAGTACTTC
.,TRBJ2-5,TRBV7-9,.,CASSEPHQFLGLQETQYF,TGTGCCAGCAGCGAACCCCACCAGTTCCTGGGGCTACAAGAGACCCAGTACTTC
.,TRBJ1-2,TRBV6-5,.,CASSTSRGYGYTF,TGTGCCAGCAGTACAAGCAGGGGCTATGGCTACACCTTC
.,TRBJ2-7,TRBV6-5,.,CASGPGRVSYEQYF,TGTGCCAGCGGCCCGGGGCGGGTGTCCTACGAGCAGTACTTC
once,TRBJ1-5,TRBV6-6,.,CASSYQDRNQPQHF,TGTGCCAGCAGTTACCAGGACAGAAATCAGCCCCAGCATTTT
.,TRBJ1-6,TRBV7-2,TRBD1,CASSRTGENSPLHF,TGTGCCAGCAGTCGGACAGGGGAAAATTCACCCCTCCACTTT
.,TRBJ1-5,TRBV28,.,CASSFKGGRSNQPQHF,TGTGCCAGCAGTTTCAAAGGGGGTCGGAGCAATCAGCCCCAGCATTTT
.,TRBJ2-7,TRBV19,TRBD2,CASSKKREAPYEQYF,TGTGCCAGTAGTAAAAAGCGGGAGGCCCCCTACGAGCAGTACTTC
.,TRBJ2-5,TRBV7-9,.,CASSLAGQAGETQYF,TGTGCCAGCAGCTTAGCAGGACAGGCGGGGGAGACCCAGTACTTC
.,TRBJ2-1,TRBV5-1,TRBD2,CASSFLAGGVNEQFF,TGCGCCAGCAGCTTTCTAGCGGGAGGTGTTAATGAGCAGTTCTTC
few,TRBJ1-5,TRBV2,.,CASSRQVRGQPQHF,TGTGCCAGCAGTCGACAGGTGAGAGGCCAGCCCCAGCATTTT
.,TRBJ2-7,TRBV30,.,CAWGIGGGYEQYF,TGTGCCTGGGGAATAGGGGGAGGCTACGAGCAGTACTTC
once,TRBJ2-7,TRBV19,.,CASSISDQYYEQYF,TGTGCCAGTAGTATTTCAGATCAATATTACGAGCAGTACTTC
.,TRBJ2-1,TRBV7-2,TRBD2,CASSLNGALSGINEQFF,TGTGCCAGCAGCTTAAACGGTGCGCTTAGCGGGATCAATGAGCAGTTCTTC
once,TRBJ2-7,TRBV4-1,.,CASSQTGSYEQYF,TGCGCCAGCAGCCAGACAGGCTCCTACGAGCAGTACTTC
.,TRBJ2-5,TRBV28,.,CASSNRDGETQYF,TGTGCCAGCAGTAACCGGGACGGAGAGACCCAGTACTTC
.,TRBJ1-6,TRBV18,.,CASSSRGGYNSPLHF,TGTGCCAGCTCATCCCGGGGAGGTTATAATTCACCCCTCCACTTT
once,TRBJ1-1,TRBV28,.,CASSVTLQGSRAFF,TGTGCCAGCAGTGTCACCCTCCAGGGATCTAGGGCTTTCTTT
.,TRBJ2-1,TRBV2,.,CASSPANEQFF,TGTGCCAGCAGCCCCGCTAATGAGCAGTTCTTC
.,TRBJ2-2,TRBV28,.,CASKIRVNTGELFF,TGTGCCAGCAAAATCAGGGTGAACACCGGGGAGCTGTTTTTT
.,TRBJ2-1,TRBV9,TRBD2,CASSPSSGRYNEQFF,TGTGCCAGCAGCCCGTCTAGCGGGCGATACAATGAGCAGTTCTTC
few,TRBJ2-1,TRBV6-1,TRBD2,CASSEYMVAGVTEQFF,TGTGCCAGCAGTGAATATATGGTAGCGGGAGTTACTGAGCAGTTCTTC
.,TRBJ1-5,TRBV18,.,CASPPPGGGGLNQPQHF,TGTGCCAGCCCACCACCGGGGGGGGGTGGTCTCAATCAGCCCCAGCATTTT
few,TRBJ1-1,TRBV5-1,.,CASSLEAGPGTEAFF,TGCGCCAGCAGCTTGGAGGCGGGGCCGGGCACTGAAGCTTTCTTT
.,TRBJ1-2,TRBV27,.,CASSLYGGYGYTF,TGTGCCAGCAGTTTATATGGGGGCTATGGCTACACCTTC
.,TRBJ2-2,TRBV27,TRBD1,CASSFYGTGNTGELFF,TGTGCCAGCAGTTTTTACGGGACAGGCAACACCGGGGAGCTGTTTTTT
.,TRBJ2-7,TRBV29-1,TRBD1,CSVGDRVFGEQYF,TGCAGCGTGGGGGACAGGGTCTTTGGCGAGCAGTACTTC
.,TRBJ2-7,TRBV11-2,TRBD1,CASSLGTGTRQNEQYF,TGTGCCAGCAGCTTGGGGACAGGGACCCGCCAGAACGAGCAGTACTTC
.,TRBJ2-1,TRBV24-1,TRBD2,CATSGDLAGSYNEQFF,TGTGCCACCAGTGGCGACCTAGCGGGGTCGTATAATGAGCAGTTCTTC
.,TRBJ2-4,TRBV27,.,CASSFGRGRENKNIQYF,TGTGCCAGCAGTTTCGGCAGGGGCAGGGAAAACAAAAACATTCAGTACTTC
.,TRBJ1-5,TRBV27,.,CASSLAGFPTSIKHF,TGTGCCAGCAGTTTAGCGGGATTCCCCACATCCATCAAGCATTTT